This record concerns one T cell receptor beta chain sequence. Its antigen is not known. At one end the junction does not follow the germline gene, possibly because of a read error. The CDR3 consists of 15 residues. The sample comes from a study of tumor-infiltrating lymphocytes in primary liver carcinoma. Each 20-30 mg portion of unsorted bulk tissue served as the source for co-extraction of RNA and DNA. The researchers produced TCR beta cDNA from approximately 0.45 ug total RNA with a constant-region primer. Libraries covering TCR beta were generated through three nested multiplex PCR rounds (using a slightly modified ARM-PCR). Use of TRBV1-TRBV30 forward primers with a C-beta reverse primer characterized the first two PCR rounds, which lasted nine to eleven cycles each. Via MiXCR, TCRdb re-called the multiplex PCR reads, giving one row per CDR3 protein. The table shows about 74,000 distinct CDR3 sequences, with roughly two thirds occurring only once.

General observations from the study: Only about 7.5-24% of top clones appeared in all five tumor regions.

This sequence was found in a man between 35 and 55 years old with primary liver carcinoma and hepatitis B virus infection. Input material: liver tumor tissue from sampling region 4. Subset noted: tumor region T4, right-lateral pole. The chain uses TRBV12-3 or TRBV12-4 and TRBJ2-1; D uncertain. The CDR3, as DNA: TGTGCCAGCAGTACGTCTTCGGAGTCCTACATTGAGCAGTTCTTC. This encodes CASSTSSESYIEQFF.